This entry features one T cell receptor (beta chain) sequence. What it recognizes is unknown. The sample comes from a study of cytomegalovirus exposure and HLA in healthy donors. The protocol was immunoSEQ multiplex PCR, while the TCRdb copy is restricted to in-frame clones and leaves out a portion. The table includes roughly 250,000 clones, roughly 89% detected once. General study findings and limits: Researchers catalogued approximately 170 TCR beta chains as cytomegalovirus-associated. Reported results showed that the classifier diagnosed cytomegalovirus status with high specificity and sensitivity.

The V end lost 0 bases, the J end lost 4 bases, and 16 bases lay between the germline ends. The CDR3 consists of 17 residues. CDR1 and CDR2 from the germline V gene are SEHNR and FQNEAQ (reference sequence). Sequencing was done on a sample of PBMCs. The receptor was isolated from a young woman in good health and CMV-seronegative. The chain combines TRBV7-9 with TRBJ1-5, with D possibly TRBD1 on 5 matching bases. CDR3 region: CASSLARDGRFNQPQHF. DNA for the CDR3: TGTGCCAGCAGCTTAGCGCGGGACGGTAGGTTTAATCAGCCCCAGCATTTT.